This TCR beta chain stems from a study of blood T cell repertoires in COVID-19 (dated by TCRdb to 2020 to 2021). In terms of the full investigation: Samples covering the acute and convalescent phases of COVID-19 were provided by collaborators in the United States, Italy and Spain. The material from the prospective study consisted of cDNA or gDNA derived from T cells, B-cell-depleted T cells, or PBMCs. Deeply sampled blood TCRbeta repertoires from subjects exposed to, actively infected with, or recovered from COVID-19 were included in the dataset. The repertoires were made available in a free public database intended to serve as a resource for research on the immune response to SARS-CoV-2. The samples were drawn from two sources: the first 160 participants of the ongoing ImmuneRACE study, and fewer than 1,500 subjects contributed by 6 global collaborators. Nearly every sample came with metadata listing a de-identified subject ID, COVID-19 status, age in years and sex. Where available, HLA class I and class II types were obtained from metadata supplied by the sample provider rather than from assay-based typing. What the authors observed across the whole study: The amount of clinical and demographic metadata varied by source and participant and was provided uncurated.

In the prospective study, participants were roughly 18 to 89 years old, resided in 25 or so geographic areas of the United States, and were enrolled through a virtual design. To assign participants to cohorts, the prospective study relied on clinical history that participants themselves reported in a screening survey and a study questionnaire. For ImmuneRACE Cohort 3, a participant was defined as recovered based on two consecutive negative NP/OP PCR tests, clearance by a healthcare professional, or resolution of symptoms. Mobile phlebotomists in the prospective study collected whole blood, serum and a nasopharyngeal or oropharyngeal swab from every participant. Over a roughly 2-month period, participants in the prospective study had the option of providing additional blood draws and questionnaires. Blood samples from the prospective study were shipped frozen or at room temperature prior to DNA extraction.

TCRbeta CDR3 regions were amplified from genomic DNA using the immunoSEQ Assay, a bias-controlled multiplex PCR. Processing in the source paper ran as follows. Nucleated cell counts per sample were estimated from amplification of reference gene primers within the assay. To quantify the absolute abundance of each unique TCRbeta CDR3 rearrangement, sequence reads were collapsed and filtered. For each sample, productive Simpson clonality was calculated by taking the square root of Simpson's diversity index across productive rearrangements. TCRdb mirrors the immuneACCESS table, restricted to in-frame sequences. Some clones are absent from its copies; in checked studies, under half trace to an unresolved V gene, and the reason for the others is unknown. The DNA was the basis for D and trimming; V, J and clone size are from that table. The table for this sample lists 160,000 or so clones; 70% to 85% of them were counted only once. Around 15% of the sample goes to the ten largest clones.

With regard to this clone: Its antigen specificity is not known. Base qualities are not recorded, but no much larger clone differs from it by a single base.

The germline V and J ends show losses of 3 bases and 4 bases respectively, and no gene match explains 8 bases of the junction. Including cysteine and phenylalanine, the CDR3 has 15 amino acids. Only CDR3 DNA is held: 45 bases, read in frame from base 1. From a lookup of the germline V gene, CDR1 and CDR2 are SGHAT and FQNNGV. The receptor chain draws on TRBV11-2 and TRBJ2-7; 8 nucleotides in the junction match TRBD1. Sample: PBMCs or T cells enriched from blood (not recorded which). The TCR sequence derives from a man between 50 and 59 years old who had recovered from COVID-19. CDR3 loop: CASSFTDREVYEQYF. The base sequence is TGTGCCAGCAGCTTTACGGACAGGGAAGTATACGAGCAGTACTTC.